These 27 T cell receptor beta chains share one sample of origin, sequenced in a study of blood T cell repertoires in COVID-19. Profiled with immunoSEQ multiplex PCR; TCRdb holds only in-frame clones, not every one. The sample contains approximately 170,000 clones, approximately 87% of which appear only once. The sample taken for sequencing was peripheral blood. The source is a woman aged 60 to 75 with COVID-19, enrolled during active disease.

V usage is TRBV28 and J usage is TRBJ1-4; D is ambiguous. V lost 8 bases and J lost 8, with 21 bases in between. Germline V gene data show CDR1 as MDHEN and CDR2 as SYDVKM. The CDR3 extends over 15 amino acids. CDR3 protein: CASGSPRRALEKLFF. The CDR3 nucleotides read TGTGCCAGCGGATCCCCGCGGAGGGCCTTGGAAAAACTGTTTTTT.

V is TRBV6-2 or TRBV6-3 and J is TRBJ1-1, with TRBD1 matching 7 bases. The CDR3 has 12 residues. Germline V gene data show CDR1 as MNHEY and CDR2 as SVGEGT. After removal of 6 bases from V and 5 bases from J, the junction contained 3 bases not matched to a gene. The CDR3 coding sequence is TGTGCCAGCAGCCCGACAGGGACTGAAGCTTTCTTT. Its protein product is CASSPTGTEAFF.

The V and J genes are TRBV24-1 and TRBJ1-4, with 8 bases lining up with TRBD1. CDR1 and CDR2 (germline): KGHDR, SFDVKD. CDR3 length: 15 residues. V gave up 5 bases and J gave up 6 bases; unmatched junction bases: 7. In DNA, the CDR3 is TGTGCCACCAGTGGGGCCAGGGGGCCTGATGAAAAACTGTTTTTT. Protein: CATSGARGPDEKLFF.

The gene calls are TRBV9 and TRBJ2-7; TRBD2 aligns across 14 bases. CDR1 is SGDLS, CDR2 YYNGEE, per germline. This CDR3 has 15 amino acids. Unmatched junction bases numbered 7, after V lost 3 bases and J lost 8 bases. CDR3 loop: CASSAGTSGSFQQYF. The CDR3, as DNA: TGTGCCAGCAGCGCCGGGACTAGCGGGAGTTTTCAGCAGTACTTC. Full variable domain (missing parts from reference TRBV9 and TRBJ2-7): DSGVTQTPKHLITATGQRVTLRCSPRSGDLSVYWYQQSLDQGLQFLIQYYNGEERAKGNILERFSAQQFPDLHSELNLSSLELGDSALYFCASSAGTSGSFQQYFGPGTRLTVT.

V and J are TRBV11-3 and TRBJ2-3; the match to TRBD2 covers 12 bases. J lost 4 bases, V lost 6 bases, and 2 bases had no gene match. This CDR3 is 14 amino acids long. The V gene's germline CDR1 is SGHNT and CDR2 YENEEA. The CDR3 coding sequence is TGTGCCAGCAGACTAGCGGGAGGCGCAGATACGCAGTATTTT. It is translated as CASRLAGGADTQYF.

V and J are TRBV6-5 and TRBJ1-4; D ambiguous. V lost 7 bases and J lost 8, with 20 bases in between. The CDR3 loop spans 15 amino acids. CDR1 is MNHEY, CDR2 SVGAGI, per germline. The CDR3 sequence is CASTVGGGWREKLFF. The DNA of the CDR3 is TGTGCCAGCACGGTCGGCGGAGGGTGGAGGGAAAAACTGTTTTTT.

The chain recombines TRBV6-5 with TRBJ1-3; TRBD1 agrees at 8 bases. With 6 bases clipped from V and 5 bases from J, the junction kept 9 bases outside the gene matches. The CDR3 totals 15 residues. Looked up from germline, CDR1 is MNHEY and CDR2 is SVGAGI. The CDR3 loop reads CASRPDRGRRNTIYF. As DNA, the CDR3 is TGTGCCAGCAGGCCCGACAGGGGTCGGAGAAACACCATATATTTT.

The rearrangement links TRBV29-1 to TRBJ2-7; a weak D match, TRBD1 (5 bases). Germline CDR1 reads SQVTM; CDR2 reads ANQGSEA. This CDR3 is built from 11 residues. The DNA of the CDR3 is TGCAGTACCAGGGAATCCTACGAGCAGTACTTC. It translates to CSTRESYEQYF.

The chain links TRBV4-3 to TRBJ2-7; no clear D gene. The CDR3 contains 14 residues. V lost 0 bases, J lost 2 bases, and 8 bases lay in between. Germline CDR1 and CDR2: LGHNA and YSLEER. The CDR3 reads CASSQERPAYEQYF. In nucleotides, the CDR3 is TGCGCCAGCAGCCAAGAACGCCCAGCCTACGAGCAGTACTTC.

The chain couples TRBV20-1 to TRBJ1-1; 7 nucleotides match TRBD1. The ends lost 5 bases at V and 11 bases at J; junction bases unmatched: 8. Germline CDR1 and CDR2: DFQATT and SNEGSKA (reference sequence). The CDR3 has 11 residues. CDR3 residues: CSAVRGLDAFF. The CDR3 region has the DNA TGCAGTGCTGTAAGGGGGCTTGATGCTTTCTTT.

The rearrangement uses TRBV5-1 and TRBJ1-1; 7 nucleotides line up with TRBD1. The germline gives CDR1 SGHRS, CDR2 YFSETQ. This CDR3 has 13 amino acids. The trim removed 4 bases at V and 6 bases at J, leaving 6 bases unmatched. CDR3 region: CASSTRGVAEAFF. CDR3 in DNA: TGCGCCAGCAGCACCAGGGGGGTGGCTGAAGCTTTCTTT.

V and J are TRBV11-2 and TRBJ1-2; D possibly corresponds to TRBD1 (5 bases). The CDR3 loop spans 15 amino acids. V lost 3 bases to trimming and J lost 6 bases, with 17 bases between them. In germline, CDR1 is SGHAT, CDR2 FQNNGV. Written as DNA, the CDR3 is TGTGCCAGCAGCTTTACACCAAGGGGCGGCGATGGCTACACCTTC. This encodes CASSFTPRGGDGYTF.

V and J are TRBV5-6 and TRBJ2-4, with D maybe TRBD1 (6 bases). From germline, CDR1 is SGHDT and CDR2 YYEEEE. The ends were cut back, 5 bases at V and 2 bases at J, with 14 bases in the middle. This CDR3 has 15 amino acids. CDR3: CASSPLGGPKNIQYF. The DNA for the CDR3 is TGTGCCAGCAGTCCCCTTGGGGGCCCCAAAAACATTCAGTACTTC.

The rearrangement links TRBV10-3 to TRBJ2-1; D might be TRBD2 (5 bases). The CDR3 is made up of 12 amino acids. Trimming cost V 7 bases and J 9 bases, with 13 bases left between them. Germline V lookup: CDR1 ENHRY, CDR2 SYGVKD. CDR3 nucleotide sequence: TGTGCCATCACTAGCAGGACCGGTGAGCAGTTCTTC. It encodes CAITSRTGEQFF.

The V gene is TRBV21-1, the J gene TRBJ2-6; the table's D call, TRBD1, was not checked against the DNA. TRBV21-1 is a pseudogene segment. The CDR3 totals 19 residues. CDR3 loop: CASSRPPTSQNSGANVLTF. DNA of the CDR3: TGTGCCAGCAGCAGGCCTCCCACGTCCCAAAACTCTGGGGCCAACGTCCTGACTTTC.

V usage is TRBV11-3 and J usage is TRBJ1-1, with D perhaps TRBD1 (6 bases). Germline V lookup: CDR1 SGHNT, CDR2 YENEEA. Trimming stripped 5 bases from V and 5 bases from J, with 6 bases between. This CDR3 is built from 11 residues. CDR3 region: CASSRGTEAFF. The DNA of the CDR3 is TGTGCCAGCAGCAGGGGGACTGAAGCTTTCTTT.

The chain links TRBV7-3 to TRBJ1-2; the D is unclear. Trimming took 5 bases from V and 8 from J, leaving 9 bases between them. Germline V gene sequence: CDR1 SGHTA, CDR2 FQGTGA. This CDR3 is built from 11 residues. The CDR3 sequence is CASSKRRGYTF. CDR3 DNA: TGTGCCAGCAGCAAAAGGAGAGGCTACACCTTC.

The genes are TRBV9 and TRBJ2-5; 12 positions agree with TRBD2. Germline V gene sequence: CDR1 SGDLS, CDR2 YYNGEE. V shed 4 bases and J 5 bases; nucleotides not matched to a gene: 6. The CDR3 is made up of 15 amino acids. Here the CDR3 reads CASSPSSGRAETQYF. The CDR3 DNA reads TGTGCCAGCAGCCCTTCTAGCGGGAGGGCCGAGACCCAGTACTTC.

CDR3 nucleotide sequence: TGTGCCTGGAGTTCCTTACTATGGGAGACCCAGTACTTC. Protein: CAWSSLLWETQYF. The rearrangement links TRBV30 to TRBJ2-5, with D unclear. Germline assignment: CDR1 GTSNPN and CDR2 SVGIG (reference sequence). The germline V and J ends were trimmed by 2 bases and 5 bases, with 12 bases remaining between them. This CDR3 has 13 residues.

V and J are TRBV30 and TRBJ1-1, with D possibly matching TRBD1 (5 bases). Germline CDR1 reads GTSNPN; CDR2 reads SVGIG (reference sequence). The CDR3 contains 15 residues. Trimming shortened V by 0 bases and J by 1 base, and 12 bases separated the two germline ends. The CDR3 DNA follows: TGTGCCTGGAGTGTAGCCGGACATCCGAACACTGAAGCTTTCTTT. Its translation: CAWSVAGHPNTEAFF.

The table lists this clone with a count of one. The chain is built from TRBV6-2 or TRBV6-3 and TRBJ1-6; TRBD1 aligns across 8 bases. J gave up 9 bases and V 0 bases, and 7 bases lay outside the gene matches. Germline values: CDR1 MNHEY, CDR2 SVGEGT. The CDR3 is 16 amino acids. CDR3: CASSYSTGQGGSPLHF. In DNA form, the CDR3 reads TGTGCCAGCAGTTACTCGACTGGACAGGGTGGTTCACCCCTCCACTTT.

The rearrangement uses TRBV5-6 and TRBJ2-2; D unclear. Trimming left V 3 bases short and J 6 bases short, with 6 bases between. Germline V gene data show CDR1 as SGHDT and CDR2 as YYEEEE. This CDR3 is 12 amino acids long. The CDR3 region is CASSYYSGELFF. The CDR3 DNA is TGTGCCAGCAGCTACTATTCCGGGGAGCTGTTTTTT.

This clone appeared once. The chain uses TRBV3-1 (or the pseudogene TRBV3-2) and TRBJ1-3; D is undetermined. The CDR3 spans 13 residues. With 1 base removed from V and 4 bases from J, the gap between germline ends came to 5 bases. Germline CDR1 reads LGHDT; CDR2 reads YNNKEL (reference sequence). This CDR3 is CASSQGGGNTIYF. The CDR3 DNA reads TGTGCCAGCAGCCAAGGCGGGGGAAACACCATATATTTT.

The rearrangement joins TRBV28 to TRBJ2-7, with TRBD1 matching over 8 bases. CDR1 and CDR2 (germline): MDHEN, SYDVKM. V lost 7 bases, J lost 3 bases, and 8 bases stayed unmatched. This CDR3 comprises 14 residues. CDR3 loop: CASNGQGFIYEQYF. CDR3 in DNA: TGTGCCAGCAATGGACAGGGTTTCATCTACGAGCAGTACTTC.

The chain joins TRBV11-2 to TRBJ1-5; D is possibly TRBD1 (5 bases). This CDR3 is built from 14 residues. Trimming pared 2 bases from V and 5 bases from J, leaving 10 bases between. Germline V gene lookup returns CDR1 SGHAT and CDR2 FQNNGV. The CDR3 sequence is CASSLSGPYQPQHF. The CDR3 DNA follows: TGTGCCAGCAGCTTATCAGGGCCCTATCAGCCCCAGCATTTT. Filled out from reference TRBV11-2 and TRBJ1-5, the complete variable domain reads EAGVAQSPRYKIIEKRQSVAFWCNPISGHATLYWYQQILGQGPKLLIQFQNNGVVDDSQLPKDRFSAERLKGVDSTLKIQPAKLEDSAVYLCASSLSGPYQPQHFGDGTRLSIL.

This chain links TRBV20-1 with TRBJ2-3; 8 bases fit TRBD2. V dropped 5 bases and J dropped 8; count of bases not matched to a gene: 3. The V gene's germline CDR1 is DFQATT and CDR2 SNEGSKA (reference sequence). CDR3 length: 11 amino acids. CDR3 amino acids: CSAPGRGTQYF. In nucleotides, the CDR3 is TGCAGTGCTCCCGGGAGGGGTACGCAGTATTTT.

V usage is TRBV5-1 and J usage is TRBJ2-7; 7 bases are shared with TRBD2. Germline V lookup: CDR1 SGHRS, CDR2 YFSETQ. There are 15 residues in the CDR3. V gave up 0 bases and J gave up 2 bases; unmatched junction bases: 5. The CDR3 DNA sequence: TGCGCCAGCAGCTTGGGCGGGAGACCGACCTACGAGCAGTACTTC. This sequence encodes CASSLGGRPTYEQYF.